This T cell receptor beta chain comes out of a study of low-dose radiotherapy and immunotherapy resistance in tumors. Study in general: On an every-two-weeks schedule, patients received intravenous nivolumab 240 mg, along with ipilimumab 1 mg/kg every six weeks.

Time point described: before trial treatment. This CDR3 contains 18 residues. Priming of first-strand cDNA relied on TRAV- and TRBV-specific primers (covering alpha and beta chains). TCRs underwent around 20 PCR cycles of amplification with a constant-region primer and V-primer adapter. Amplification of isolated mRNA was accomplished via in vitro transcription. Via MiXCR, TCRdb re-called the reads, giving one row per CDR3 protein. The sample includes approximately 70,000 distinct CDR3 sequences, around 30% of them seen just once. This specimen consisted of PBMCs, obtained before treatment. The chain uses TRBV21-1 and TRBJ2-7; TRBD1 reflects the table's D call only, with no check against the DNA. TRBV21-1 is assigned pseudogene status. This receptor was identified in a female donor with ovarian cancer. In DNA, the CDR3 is TGTGCCAGCAGTCCCGGGGGTAGGGAGCGGGGGGAGTCCTACGAGCAGTACTTC. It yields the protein CASSPGGRERGESYEQYF.